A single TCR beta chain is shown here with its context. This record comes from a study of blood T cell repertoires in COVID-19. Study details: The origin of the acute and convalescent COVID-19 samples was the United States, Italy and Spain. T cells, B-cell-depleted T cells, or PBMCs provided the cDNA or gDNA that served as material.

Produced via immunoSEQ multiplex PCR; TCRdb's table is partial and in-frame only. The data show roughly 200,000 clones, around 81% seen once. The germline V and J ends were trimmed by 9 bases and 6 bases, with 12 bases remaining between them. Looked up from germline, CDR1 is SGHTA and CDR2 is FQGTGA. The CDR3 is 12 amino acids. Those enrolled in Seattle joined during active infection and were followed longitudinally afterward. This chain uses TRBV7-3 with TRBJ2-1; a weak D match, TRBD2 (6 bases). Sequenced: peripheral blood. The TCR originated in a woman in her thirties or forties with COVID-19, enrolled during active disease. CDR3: CASSTGSNEQFF. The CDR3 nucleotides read TGTGCCAGTTCGACCGGGAGCAATGAGCAGTTCTTC.